This TCR beta chain originates from a study of beta chain features in type 1 diabetes. The study's findings and limits: Moderately but significantly shorter TCRB CDR3s were found in Type 1 diabetes patients in all four CD4+ subsets.

The study reverse transcribed the entire isolated RNA, so it sequenced expressed TCRB transcripts. Clones were read by immunoSEQ multiplex PCR, and TCRdb kept only the in-frame ones, dropping some. Seen here are some 290,000 clones, roughly 13% observed once, and the top ten hold roughly 0.018%. Concerning this clone itself: Its matching antigen is unknown.

The CDR3 spans 15 residues. V shed 4 bases and J shed 4 bases, with 11 bases lying between them. Germline V lookup: CDR1 MGHRA, CDR2 YSYEKL. This receptor was identified in a man aged 30-40 years with type 1 diabetes. The chain links TRBV4-1 to TRBJ2-6; D may be TRBD1 (6 bases). Input material: naive CD4+ T cells from blood. The CDR3 DNA reads TGCGCCAGCAGCCTACAGGGTTCCGGGGCCAACGTCCTGACTTTC. It specifies CASSLQGSGANVLTF.